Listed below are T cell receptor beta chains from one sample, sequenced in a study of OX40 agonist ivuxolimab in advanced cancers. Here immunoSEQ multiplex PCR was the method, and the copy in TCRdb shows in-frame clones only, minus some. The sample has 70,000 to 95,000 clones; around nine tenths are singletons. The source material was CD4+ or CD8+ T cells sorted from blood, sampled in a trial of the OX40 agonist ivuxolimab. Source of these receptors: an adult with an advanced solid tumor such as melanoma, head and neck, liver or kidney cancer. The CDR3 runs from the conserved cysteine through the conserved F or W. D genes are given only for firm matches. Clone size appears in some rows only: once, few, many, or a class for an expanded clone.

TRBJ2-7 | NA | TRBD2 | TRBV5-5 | CASSLGRNSYEQYF | TGTGCCAGCAGCCTCGGGAGGAACTCCTACGAGCAGTACTTC
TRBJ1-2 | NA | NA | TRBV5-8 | CASSLDGAIPHHTF | TGTGCCAGCAGCTTGGATGGGGCCATCCCCCACCACACCTTC
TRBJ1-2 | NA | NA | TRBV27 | CASRDPVYGYTF | TGTGCCAGCAGGGACCCGGTCTATGGCTACACCTTC
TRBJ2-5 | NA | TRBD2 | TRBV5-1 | CASSLGQRGTQETQYF | TGCGCCAGCAGCTTGGGCCAGCGGGGGACCCAAGAGACCCAGTACTTC
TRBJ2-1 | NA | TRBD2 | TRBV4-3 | CASSQEGPGGRARNEQFF | TGCGCCAGCAGCCAAGAGGGTCCGGGCGGGAGGGCCCGGAATGAGCAGTTCTTC
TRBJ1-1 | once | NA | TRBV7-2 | CASSLRQNTEAFF | TGTGCCAGCAGCTTACGCCAGAACACTGAAGCTTTCTTT
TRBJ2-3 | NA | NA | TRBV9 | CASSVAGWGTDTQYF | TGTGCCAGCAGCGTAGCTGGGTGGGGCACAGATACGCAGTATTTT
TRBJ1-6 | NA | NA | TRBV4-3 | CASSQVGAISPLHF | TGCGCCAGCAGCCAAGTAGGAGCTATTTCACCCCTCCACTTT
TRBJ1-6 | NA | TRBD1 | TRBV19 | CASSNRGRSPLHF | TGTGCCAGTAGTAACAGGGGGCGTTCACCCCTCCACTTT
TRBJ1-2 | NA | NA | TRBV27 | CASSFGGDGYTF | TGTGCCAGCAGTTTTGGAGGGGATGGCTACACCTTC
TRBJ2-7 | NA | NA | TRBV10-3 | CAISGYRAGEQYF | TGTGCCATCAGTGGCTACAGGGCGGGGGAGCAGTACTTC
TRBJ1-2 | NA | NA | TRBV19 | CASRLRGGGYTF | TGTGCCAGTAGGCTCAGGGGCGGTGGCTACACCTTC
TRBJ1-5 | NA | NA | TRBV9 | CASSVEDGGQQPQHF | TGTGCCAGCAGCGTAGAGGATGGGGGGCAACAGCCCCAGCATTTT
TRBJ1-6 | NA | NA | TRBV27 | CASSSSRSSYNSPLHF | TGTGCCAGCAGTTCCTCACGCAGCTCCTATAATTCACCCCTCCACTTT
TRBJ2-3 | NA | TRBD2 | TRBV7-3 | CASSPWGGTSPADTQYF | TGTGCCAGCAGCCCCTGGGGCGGGACTAGCCCTGCGGATACGCAGTATTTT
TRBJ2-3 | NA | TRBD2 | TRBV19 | CATVGRGGGTDTQYF | TGTGCCACCGTGGGGCGGGGGGGCGGCACAGATACGCAGTATTTT
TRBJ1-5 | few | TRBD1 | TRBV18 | CASSPPGQVSGQPQHF | TGTGCCAGCTCACCACCGGGACAGGTGTCCGGTCAGCCCCAGCATTTT
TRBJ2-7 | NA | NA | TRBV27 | CASSLGGSPVSQQYF | TGTGCCAGCAGTTTAGGGGGGAGCCCCGTCTCGCAGCAGTACTTC